Below are 13 T cell receptor beta chains sequenced from a single sample in a study of response to subunit inactivated influenza vaccine. TCRdb reprocessed the RT-PCR reads via MiXCR and lists one record per CDR3 protein. Among 800,000 or so distinct CDR3 sequences listed, over 20% were seen once. The sequenced sample was PBMCs from blood, obtained 5 to 6 days after vaccination. Receptors originate from a man between 50 and 59 years old who received an inactivated influenza vaccine.

This clonotype was seen a handful of times. The V and J genes are TRBV5-1 and TRBJ2-5, with 7 bases that match TRBD1. Germline V gene sequence: CDR1 SGHRS, CDR2 YFSETQ. The V and J ends lost 2 bases and 4 bases, in that order; junction bases with no gene match: 8. The CDR3 is made up of 15 amino acids. The chain's CDR3 is CASSLGQARGETQYF. The CDR3, as DNA: TGCGCCAGCAGCTTAGGACAGGCCCGGGGAGAGACCCAGTACTTC.

The chain recombines TRBV5-1 with TRBJ2-7; no reliable D call. Trimming took off 0 bases at V and 6 bases at J, with 10 bases between the two ends. There are 13 residues in the CDR3. CDR1 and CDR2 (germline): SGHRS, YFSETQ. CDR3 in DNA: TGCGCCAGCAGCTTGGATCAGTTCCTCGAGCAGTACTTC. It yields the protein CASSLDQFLEQYF. Full variable domain (rest looked up from reference TRBV5-1 and TRBJ2-7): KAGVTQTPRYLIKTRGQQVTLSCSPISGHRSVSWYQQTPGQGLQFLFEYFSETQRNKGNFPGRFSGRQFSNSRSEMNVSTLELGDSALYLCASSLDQFLEQYFGPGTRLTVT.

This clonotype has only a few counts. This chain joins TRBV12-3 or TRBV12-4 and TRBJ2-7, with 9 positions matching TRBD1. There are 14 residues in the CDR3. Trimming at V came to 6 bases and at J to 5 bases, leaving 8 bases not matched to a gene. For the CDR3, the DNA is TGTGCCAGCAGAGACTCGGACAGGGGAGACGAGCAGTACTTC. Translating it yields CASRDSDRGDEQYF.

In its sample, this clonotype was seen a few times. The V and J genes are TRBV7-9 and TRBJ1-1; D remains unclear. V gave up 5 bases and J gave up 3 bases, with 19 bases separating them. Germline V gene data show CDR1 as SEHNR and CDR2 as FQNEAQ (reference sequence). This CDR3 contains 16 residues. CDR3 amino acids: CASSPSRGGRHTEAFF. DNA of the CDR3: TGTGCCAGCAGCCCCTCCCGGGGTGGCCGGCACACTGAAGCTTTCTTT. The full variable domain, rest sourced from reference TRBV7-9 and TRBJ1-1, is DTGVSQNPRHKITKRGQNVTFRCDPISEHNRLYWYRQTLGQGPEFLTYFQNEAQLEKSRLLSDRFSAERPKGSFSTLEIQRTEQGDSAMYLCASSPSRGGRHTEAFFGQGTRLTVV.

V is TRBV28 and J is TRBJ2-5; TRBD2 aligns across 12 bases. The CDR3 consists of 15 residues. With 6 bases clipped from V and 5 bases from J, the junction kept 7 bases outside the gene matches. Per the germline V gene, CDR1 is MDHEN and CDR2 is SYDVKM. CDR3 amino acids: CASRASGGAFETQYF. CDR3 DNA sequence: TGTGCCAGCAGAGCTAGCGGGGGGGCCTTTGAGACCCAGTACTTC.

The chain employs TRBV6-5 and TRBJ1-2; no clear D gene. Germline CDR1 and CDR2: MNHEY and SVGAGI. The CDR3 runs to 12 residues. The V gene lost 0 bases and the J gene lost 8 bases, with 7 bases spanning the gap. Here the CDR3 reads CASSYSGYGYTF. CDR3 nucleotides: TGTGCCAGCAGTTACTCCGGGTACGGCTACACCTTC.

This clonotype was counted at least ten times. The chain is built from TRBV4-3 and TRBJ2-7; TRBD2 matches at 14 bases. Per germline, CDR1 LGHNA and CDR2 YSLEER. The CDR3 covers 20 residues. V dropped 4 bases and J dropped 2; count of bases not matched to a gene: 16. CDR3 sequence: CASSPPRGRGLAGAPYEQYF. Written as DNA, the CDR3 is TGCGCCAGCAGCCCCCCAAGGGGCCGGGGACTAGCGGGAGCTCCCTACGAGCAGTACTTC.

The CDR3 here is CASSQYGQIYEQYF. CDR3 bases: TGTGCCAGCAGCCAATATGGACAGATCTACGAGCAGTACTTC. This chain links TRBV7-2 with TRBJ2-7; perhaps TRBD1 as D (6 bases). This CDR3 is 14 amino acids long. Trimming pared 5 bases from V and 3 bases from J, leaving 14 bases between. Germline CDR1 SGHTA, CDR2 FQGNSA.

This clonotype has a count of ten or more. The rearrangement uses TRBV5-1 and TRBJ2-2, with no clear D. The length of the CDR3 is 15 residues. Per germline, CDR1 SGHRS and CDR2 YFSETQ. V lost 0 bases, J lost 4 bases, and 10 bases lay in between. The chain's CDR3 is CASSLAGRSTGELFF. In DNA form, the CDR3 reads TGCGCCAGCAGCTTGGCCGGACGATCCACCGGGGAGCTGTTTTTT.

The chain recombines TRBV20-1 with TRBJ1-5, with D perhaps matching TRBD1 (5 bases). The length of the CDR3 is 14 residues. Trimming left V 3 bases short and J 1 base short, with 10 bases between. In germline, CDR1 is DFQATT, CDR2 SNEGSKA (reference sequence). The CDR3 here is CSARRDVSNQPQHF. As DNA, the CDR3 is TGCAGTGCTAGGCGGGACGTCAGCAATCAGCCCCAGCATTTT.

This clonotype was detected many times. This sequence joins TRBV20-1 and TRBJ1-2; TRBD1 matches 7 bases. The length of the CDR3 is 14 residues. Germline V CDR1 and CDR2: DFQATT, SNEGSKA (reference sequence). Trimming took 6 bases from V and 0 from J; bases not matched to a gene: 7. Written as DNA, the CDR3 is TGCAGTGCGCAGGGGGGGTTCACTAACTATGGCTACACCTTC. Protein product: CSAQGGFTNYGYTF.

This clonotype has only a few counts. V gene TRBV5-1 combines with J gene TRBJ1-4, with 9 bases fitting TRBD1. The germline V gene has CDR1 SGHRS and CDR2 YFSETQ. This CDR3 has 14 residues. With V trimmed by 4 bases and J by 7 bases, 5 bases remained unmatched. Written as DNA, the CDR3 is TGCGCCAGCAGCCGGACAGGGGCGCGTGAAAAACTGTTTTTT. Amino acid sequence: CASSRTGAREKLFF.

The chain couples TRBV7-9 to TRBJ2-7; D perhaps matches TRBD1 (6 bases). The V and J ends lost 7 bases and 3 bases respectively, with 13 bases between them. CDR3 length: 13 amino acids. Germline CDR1 reads SEHNR; CDR2 reads FQNEAQ (reference sequence). The CDR3 protein is CASTTTGIYEQYF. CDR3 DNA: TGTGCCAGCACAACTACAGGGATCTACGAGCAGTACTTC.